These 27 T cell receptor beta chains were sequenced from one sample in a study of Graves' ophthalmopathy and Graves' hyperthyroidism. Amplified TCR beta CDR3 regions were obtained using RNA transcripts as template. The workflow started with a first-round RT-PCR run with HTBI primers and then moved on to a second-round multiplex PCR. Using its own MiXCR run on the multiplex PCR reads, TCRdb lists one record per CDR3 protein. The sample lists approximately 700,000 distinct CDR3 sequences; roughly 41% were seen once. Source material: peripheral blood. These receptors all come from an adult man with Graves' ophthalmopathy.

This clonotype was recorded once. The chain couples TRBV10-2 to TRBJ1-2; the match to TRBD1 covers 8 bases. Trimming at V came to 8 bases and at J to 5 bases, leaving 4 bases not matched to a gene. The germline V gene has CDR1 WSHSY and CDR2 SAAADI. The CDR3 length is 12 residues. The CDR3 sequence: CASRDRSYGYTF. DNA of the CDR3: TGCGCCAGCCGGGACAGGAGTTATGGCTACACCTTC.

This chain uses TRBV11-1 with TRBJ1-4; D not resolved. The CDR3 spans 13 residues. Deletions cut 5 bases from V and 8 bases from J, with 12 bases between. Germline CDR1 SGHAT, CDR2 FQDESV (reference sequence). CDR3 loop: CASSPTSGEKLFF. CDR3 bases: TGTGCCAGCAGCCCTACTAGCGGGGAAAAACTGTTTTTT.

In its sample, this clonotype was seen many times. This rearrangement joins TRBV20-1 to TRBJ1-1, with D perhaps TRBD1 (5 bases). The germline CDR1 and CDR2 sequences are DFQATT and SNEGSKA (reference sequence). V lost 5 bases and J lost 2, with 9 bases in between. This CDR3 spans 12 amino acids. The CDR3 is CSAPDSNTEAFF. The DNA for the CDR3 is TGCAGTGCTCCAGACAGTAACACTGAAGCTTTCTTT.

This chain links TRBV24-1 with TRBJ2-3; 12 positions agree with TRBD1. Germline assignment: CDR1 KGHDR and CDR2 SFDVKD. After removal of 3 bases from V and 3 bases from J, the junction contained 3 bases not matched to a gene. This CDR3 has 16 residues. CDR3 loop: CATSDPGQGATDTQYF. The DNA for the CDR3 is TGTGCCACCAGTGATCCGGGACAGGGGGCGACAGATACGCAGTATTTT.

This chain uses TRBV2 with TRBJ1-5; TRBD1 matches 9 bases. Trimming removed 6 bases from V and 13 bases from J; junction bases left unmatched: 10. Germline lookup yields CDR1 SNHLY and CDR2 FYNNEI. This CDR3 contains 13 residues. CDR3 bases: TGTGCCAGCAGGGCCGGGACAGGGTACCCTCAGCATTTT. It encodes CASRAGTGYPQHF. Full variable domain (remainder filled in from reference TRBV2 and TRBJ1-5): EPEVTQTPSHQVTQMGQEVILRCVPISNHLYFYWYRQILGQKVEFLVSFYNNEISEKSEIFDDQFSVERPDGSNFTLKIRSTKLEDSAMYFCASRAGTGYPQHFGDGTRLSIL.

In its sample, this clonotype was seen many times. The chain combines TRBV24-1 with TRBJ2-7, with 8 bases matching TRBD1. From germline, CDR1 is KGHDR and CDR2 SFDVKD. The trim removed 3 bases at V and 8 bases at J, leaving 14 bases unmatched. CDR3 length: 16 amino acids. The CDR3, as DNA: TGTGCCACCAGTGATAATACAGGGGGATTGCGAGACAAGCAGTACTTC. This sequence encodes CATSDNTGGLRDKQYF.

This clonotype showed up many times. The CDR3 region has the DNA TGTGCCACCAGCAGAGAGCGCACCGGGGAGCTGTTTTTT. It yields the protein CATSRERTGELFF. V and J are TRBV15 and TRBJ2-2; D ambiguous. CDR1 and CDR2 from the germline V gene are LNHNV and YYDKDF (reference sequence). V lost 0 bases and J 4 bases, leaving 3 bases between the germline ends. The CDR3 has 13 residues.

The V call is TRBV20-1, the J call TRBJ1-1; D unclear. Germline CDR1 DFQATT, CDR2 SNEGSKA (reference sequence). V dropped 1 base and J dropped 1 base, with 10 bases sitting between them. The CDR3 has 14 amino acids. The CDR3 nucleotides are TGCAGTGCTAGAGCGGGAATAGGGAACACTGAAGCTTTCTTT. Protein: CSARAGIGNTEAFF.

This clonotype was detected many times. The chain carries TRBV20-1 and TRBJ1-2; no reliable D call. Germline V gives CDR1 DFQATT, CDR2 SNEGSKA (reference sequence). V lost 6 bases and J lost 6, with 23 bases in between. The CDR3 covers 15 residues. CDR3 residues: CSAQTQRSREDGYTF. CDR3 sequence (DNA): TGCAGTGCCCAGACACAACGGTCAAGGGAGGATGGCTACACCTTC.

This clonotype was seen ten or more times. The rearrangement joins TRBV20-1 to TRBJ1-1; TRBD1 is a possible D gene (6 bases). Trimming took off 0 bases at V and 3 bases at J, with 17 bases between the two ends. Germline lookup yields CDR1 DFQATT and CDR2 SNEGSKA (reference sequence). The CDR3 has 16 amino acids. This CDR3 reads CSARDQTGWGDTEAFF. The CDR3, as DNA: TGCAGTGCTAGAGACCAGACAGGTTGGGGTGACACTGAAGCTTTCTTT.

About this clonotype itself: Relative to the germline gene, one junction end is altered; a read error may explain this. The chain has TRBV7-2 and TRBJ2-7; a possible D gene is TRBD2 (6 bases). The CDR3 contains 16 residues. Germline V lookup: CDR1 SGHTA, CDR2 FQGNSA. In nucleotides, the CDR3 is TGCGCCAGCAGCCCGTTTGTACCGGGAGAGGGATACGAGCAGTACTTC. Translated, it gives CASSPFVPGEGYEQYF.

A word on this clonotype: Possible read error: a much larger clone is one base away. The rearrangement uses TRBV7-9 and TRBJ1-4; TRBD1 might be the D (6 bases). Looked up from germline, CDR1 is SEHNR and CDR2 is FQNEAQ (reference sequence). The CDR3 is made up of 15 amino acids. CDR3 loop: CANSLVGGQRERLFF. As DNA, the CDR3 is TGTGCCAACAGCTTAGTCGGCGGACAGAGGGAGAGGCTGTTTTTT.

The chain is built from TRBV29-1 and TRBJ2-7; 8 bases match TRBD1. This CDR3 comprises 12 residues. Looked up from germline, CDR1 is SQVTM and CDR2 is ANQGSEA. V shed 8 bases and J 1 base; nucleotides not matched to a gene: 4. The CDR3 loop reads CSSDRVSYEQYF. CDR3 DNA: TGCAGCTCGGACAGGGTTTCCTACGAGCAGTACTTC.

This clonotype was seen many times. This sequence joins TRBV6-5 and TRBJ2-7, with TRBD2 matching over 7 bases. Germline assignment: CDR1 MNHEY and CDR2 SVGAGI. V shed 5 bases, J shed 5 bases, and the junction held 9 bases outside the gene matches. The CDR3 length is 14 residues. The CDR3 nucleotides are TGTGCCAGCAGTACCCGGACTAGATCGCACGAGCAGTACTTC. The encoded protein is CASSTRTRSHEQYF.

The sample holds many counts of this clonotype. The rearrangement joins TRBV5-1 to TRBJ1-4; D not resolved. V was pared by 4 bases and J by 0 bases, with 10 bases between. There are 15 residues in the CDR3. The V gene's germline CDR1 is SGHRS and CDR2 YFSETQ. CDR3 in DNA: TGCGCCAGCAGCCCCAACACAGCAACTAATGAAAAACTGTTTTTT. Translated, it gives CASSPNTATNEKLFF.

The rearrangement uses TRBV10-3 and TRBJ1-2, with 9 nucleotides matching TRBD1. With V trimmed by 11 bases and J by 2 bases, 6 bases remained unmatched. There are 13 residues in the CDR3. CDR1 ENHRY and CDR2 SYGVKD come from the germline V gene. The CDR3 loop is CASAGTGNYGYTF. Written as DNA, the CDR3 is TGTGCCTCAGCCGGGACAGGGAACTATGGCTACACCTTC.

For this clonotype: A much larger clone is a single base away; this may be a read error. The V gene is TRBV24-1, the J gene TRBJ1-5, with TRBD1 matching over 9 bases. This CDR3 comprises 16 residues. The V segment lost 7 bases and the J segment 6 bases; nucleotides outside the gene matches: 12. Germline values: CDR1 KGHDR, CDR2 SFDVKD. The CDR3 sequence is CATSLAGTGYPQPQHF. CDR3 in DNA: TGTGCCACCAGCTTAGCCGGGACAGGGTATCCTCAGCCCCAGCATTTT.

In its sample, this clonotype was seen many times. The chain joins TRBV2 to TRBJ1-2; D gene ambiguous. Trimming removed 2 bases from V and 8 bases from J, with 12 bases in between. CDR1 and CDR2 (germline): SNHLY, FYNNEI. This CDR3 contains 13 residues. Here the CDR3 DNA reads TGTGCCAGCAGTGAAAACTTGGGGTACGGCTACACCTTC. Translating it yields CASSENLGYGYTF.

Remarks on this clonotype: A much larger clone sits a single nucleotide away, making a read error possible. The chain employs TRBV7-6 and TRBJ1-4; perhaps TRBD1 as D (6 bases). Trimming shortened V by 8 bases and J by 0 bases, and 16 bases separated the two germline ends. CDR1 and CDR2 from the germline V gene are SGHVS and FNYEAQ. This CDR3 is 16 amino acids long. CDR3 nucleotides: TGTGCCAGCGGCCCCTTGGAGGGGGCAACTAATGAAAAACTGTTTTTT. This encodes CASGPLEGATNEKLFF. The full variable domain, in which reference TRBV7-6 and TRBJ1-4 provide the parts outside the CDR3, is GAGVSQSPRYKVTKRGQDVALRCDPISGHVSLYWYRQALGQGPEFLTYFNYEAQQDKSGLPNDRFSAERPEGSISTLTIQRTEQRDSAMYRCASGPLEGATNEKLFFGSGTQLSVL.

Turning to this clonotype: The junction departs from germline at one end; a sequencing error may be responsible. The chain has TRBV10-3 and TRBJ1-4; D unclear. Germline V lookup: CDR1 ENHRY, CDR2 SYGVKD. This CDR3 is built from 14 residues. The CDR3 loop reads CASSSDLRNEKLFF. In DNA form, the CDR3 reads TGTGCCAGCAGTTCGGACCTGAGGAATGAAAAACTGTTTTTT.

With respect to this clonotype: One end of the junction varies from germline; a read error may be responsible. This chain connects TRBV24-1 to TRBJ1-5; the D gene is possibly TRBD1 (6 bases). The CDR3 length is 14 residues. The germline CDR1 and CDR2 sequences are KGHDR and SFDVKD. The CDR3: CASSLGTSRQPQHF. The CDR3, as DNA: TGTGCCAGCAGTCTCGGGACATCCCGTCAGCCCCAGCATTTT.

This clonotype was counted once. Germline and junction disagree at one end, which may indicate a read error. J is TRBJ1-2 and V is TRBV29-1; 9 bases are shared with TRBD1. The V gene's germline CDR1 is SQVTM and CDR2 ANQGSEA. The CDR3 spans 12 residues. The CDR3 here is CSVLTGGYDYSF. CDR3 DNA: TGCAGCGTACTTACAGGGGGCTATGACTACTCCTTC.

The V call is TRBV7-9, the J call TRBJ2-7; 7 bases agree with TRBD2. The CDR3 is 14 residues long. Germline CDR1 and CDR2: SEHNR and FQNEAQ (reference sequence). The ends lost 4 bases at V and 4 bases at J; junction bases unmatched: 7. In DNA form, the CDR3 reads TGTGCCAGCAGCTCCGAAGAGGGAGGGTACGAGCAGTACTTC. It translates to CASSSEEGGYEQYF.

This clonotype has a handful of counts. A read error may produce the germline difference seen at one junction end. This rearrangement joins TRBV10-2 to TRBJ2-5; 7 bases match TRBD2. CDR3 length equals 14 residues. Germline lookup yields CDR1 WSHSY and CDR2 SAAADI. CDR3 protein: CASIPGGGVETQYF. CDR3 in DNA: TGTGCCAGCATCCCTGGCGGGGGAGTGGAGACCCAGTACTTC.

A word on this clonotype: A much larger clone sits a single nucleotide away, making a read error possible. The rearrangement uses TRBV9 and TRBJ2-5; D could derive from TRBD1 or TRBD2 (6 bases each). Per the germline V gene, CDR1 is SGDLS and CDR2 is YYNGEE. V was pared by 3 bases and J by 13 bases, with 13 bases between. This CDR3 spans 11 amino acids. This CDR3 reads CASSARGRRYF. In nucleotides, the CDR3 is TGTGCCAGCAGCGCACGGGGGCGCCGGTACTTC. The variable domain in full, completed from reference TRBV9 and TRBJ2-5, reads DSGVTQTPKHLITATGQRVTLRCSPRSGDLSVYWYQQSLDQGLQFLIQYYNGEERAKGNILERFSAQQFPDLHSELNLSSLELGDSALYFCASSARGRRYFGPGTRLLVL.

V gene TRBV19 combines with J gene TRBJ1-5; maybe TRBD1 (6 bases). Germline V gives CDR1 LNHDA, CDR2 SQIVND (reference sequence). The germline V and J ends were trimmed by 5 bases and 0 bases, with 20 bases remaining between them. The CDR3 has 18 amino acids. CDR3: CASSSLKRTAYSNQPQHF. The DNA for the CDR3 is TGTGCCAGTAGTTCCCTCAAACGGACAGCCTATAGCAATCAGCCCCAGCATTTT.

This clonotype appeared many times. V and J are TRBV6-5 and TRBJ1-6; TRBD1 aligns across 7 bases. The germline V gene encodes CDR1 MNHEY and CDR2 SVGAGI. V trimming: 5 bases; J trimming: 7 bases; junction bases outside the gene matches: 5. The CDR3 totals 14 residues. CDR3 coding DNA: TGTGCCAGCAGTGCGACAGGGCGGAATTCACCCCTCCACTTT. Translating gives CASSATGRNSPLHF.